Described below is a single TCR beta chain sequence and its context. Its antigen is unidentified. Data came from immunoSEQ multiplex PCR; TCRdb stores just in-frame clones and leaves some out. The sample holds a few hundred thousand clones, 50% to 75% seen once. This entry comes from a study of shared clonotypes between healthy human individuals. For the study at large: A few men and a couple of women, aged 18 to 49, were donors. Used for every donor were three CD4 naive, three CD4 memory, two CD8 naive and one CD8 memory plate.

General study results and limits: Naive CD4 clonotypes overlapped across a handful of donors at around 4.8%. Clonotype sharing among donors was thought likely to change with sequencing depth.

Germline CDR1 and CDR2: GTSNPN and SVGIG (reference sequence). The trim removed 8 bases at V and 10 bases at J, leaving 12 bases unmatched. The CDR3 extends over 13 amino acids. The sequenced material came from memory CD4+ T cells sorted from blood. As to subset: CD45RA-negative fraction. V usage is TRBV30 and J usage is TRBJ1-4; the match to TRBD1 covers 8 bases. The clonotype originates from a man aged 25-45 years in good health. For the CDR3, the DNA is TGTGCCCTCAGGGGGCATTCGTTAGGAAAACTGTTTTTT. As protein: CALRGHSLGKLFF.